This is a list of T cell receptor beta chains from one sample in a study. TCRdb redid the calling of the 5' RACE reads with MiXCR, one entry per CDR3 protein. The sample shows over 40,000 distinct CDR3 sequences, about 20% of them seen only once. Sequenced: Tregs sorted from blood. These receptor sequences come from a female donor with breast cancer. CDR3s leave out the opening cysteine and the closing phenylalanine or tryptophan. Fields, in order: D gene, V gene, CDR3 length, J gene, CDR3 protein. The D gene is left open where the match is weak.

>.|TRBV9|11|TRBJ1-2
ASSSTPNYGYT
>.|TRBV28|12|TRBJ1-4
ASSLVVANEKLF
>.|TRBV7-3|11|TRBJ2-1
ASSVGSLNEQF
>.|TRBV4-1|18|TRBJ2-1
ASSHRWTGGRGVYTNEQF
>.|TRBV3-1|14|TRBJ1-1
ASSQVWAGMNTEAF
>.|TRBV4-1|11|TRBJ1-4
ASNSLTNEKLF
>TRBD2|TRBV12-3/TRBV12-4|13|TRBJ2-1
ASTSTSGGAKEQF
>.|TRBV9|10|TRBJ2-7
ASGRPEGEQY
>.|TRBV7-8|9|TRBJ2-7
ASSLAAMKY
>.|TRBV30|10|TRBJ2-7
AWARAGVEQY
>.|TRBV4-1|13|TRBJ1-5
ASSQESEGSQPQH